Listed below are T cell receptor beta chains from one sample, sequenced in a study of blood T cell repertoires in COVID-19. Profiling relied on immunoSEQ multiplex PCR, and the TCRdb table lists in-frame clones only, not all of them. The table shows a few hundred thousand clones, with about 85% occurring only once. The sample was peripheral blood. All receptors derive from a human donor with COVID-19, enrolled during active disease. The donor label of this sample is uncertain. The CDR3 runs from the conserved cysteine through the conserved F or W. Each record gives: V gene, D gene, J gene, clone size, CDR3 protein, CDR3 DNA. A D gene is named only where the DNA matches it firmly. Not all rows give a size; the values are once, few, many and, for expanded clones, a class.

v_gene: TRBV28
d_gene: NA
j_gene: TRBJ2-1
abundance: NA
CDR3aa: CASKRGGNEQFF
CDR3nt: TGTGCCAGCAAGAGGGGAGGCAATGAGCAGTTCTTC

v_gene: TRBV3-1/TRBV3-2
d_gene: TRBD1
j_gene: TRBJ1-5
abundance: NA
CDR3aa: CASSQEAGTGGNQPQHF
CDR3nt: TGTGCCAGCAGCCAAGAGGCAGGGACAGGGGGGAATCAGCCCCAGCATTTT

v_gene: TRBV11-3
d_gene: NA
j_gene: TRBJ2-5
abundance: NA
CDR3aa: CASSLRYRETQYF
CDR3nt: TGTGCCAGCAGCCTAAGGTACAGGGAGACCCAGTACTTC

v_gene: TRBV28
d_gene: NA
j_gene: TRBJ2-7
abundance: once
CDR3aa: CASSFHRGGSAGSYEQYF
CDR3nt: TGTGCCAGCAGTTTTCACAGGGGAGGTTCGGCGGGCTCCTACGAGCAGTACTTC

v_gene: TRBV5-1
d_gene: TRBD2
j_gene: TRBJ2-7
abundance: NA
CDR3aa: CASSWGGLAGASSYEQYF
CDR3nt: TGCGCCAGCAGCTGGGGGGGACTAGCGGGAGCGAGCTCCTACGAGCAGTACTTC

v_gene: TRBV5-1
d_gene: NA
j_gene: TRBJ1-2
abundance: NA
CDR3aa: CASSPPGDYGYTF
CDR3nt: TGCGCCAGCAGTCCCCCAGGGGACTATGGCTACACCTTC

v_gene: TRBV7-2
d_gene: TRBD2
j_gene: TRBJ2-7
abundance: NA
CDR3aa: CASSLEAGETYEQYF
CDR3nt: TGTGCCAGCAGCTTAGAGGCGGGGGAAACCTACGAGCAGTACTTC

v_gene: TRBV10-3
d_gene: TRBD1
j_gene: TRBJ1-5
abundance: NA
CDR3aa: CAIRGTENQPQHF
CDR3nt: TGTGCCATCAGGGGGACAGAAAATCAGCCCCAGCATTTT

v_gene: TRBV2
d_gene: NA
j_gene: TRBJ2-5
abundance: NA
CDR3aa: CASSVPRGDGETQYF
CDR3nt: TGTGCCAGCAGTGTACCCCGGGGTGATGGGGAGACCCAGTACTTC

v_gene: TRBV5-1
d_gene: TRBD1
j_gene: TRBJ1-1
abundance: NA
CDR3aa: CASSLRQGATEAFF
CDR3nt: TGCGCCAGCAGCTTAAGACAGGGGGCGACTGAAGCTTTCTTT

v_gene: TRBV25-1
d_gene: TRBD1
j_gene: TRBJ1-2
abundance: once
CDR3aa: CASSSPLGQANYGYTF
CDR3nt: TGTGCCAGCAGTTCCCCCCTGGGACAGGCTAACTATGGCTACACCTTC

v_gene: TRBV6-5
d_gene: NA
j_gene: TRBJ1-5
abundance: few
CDR3aa: CASSYGLNQPQHF
CDR3nt: TGTGCCAGCAGTTACGGCCTCAATCAGCCCCAGCATTTT

v_gene: TRBV4-3
d_gene: TRBD1
j_gene: TRBJ1-6
abundance: NA
CDR3aa: CASSRAGGINSPLHF
CDR3nt: TGCGCCAGCAGCAGGGCAGGGGGGATCAATTCACCCCTCCACTTT